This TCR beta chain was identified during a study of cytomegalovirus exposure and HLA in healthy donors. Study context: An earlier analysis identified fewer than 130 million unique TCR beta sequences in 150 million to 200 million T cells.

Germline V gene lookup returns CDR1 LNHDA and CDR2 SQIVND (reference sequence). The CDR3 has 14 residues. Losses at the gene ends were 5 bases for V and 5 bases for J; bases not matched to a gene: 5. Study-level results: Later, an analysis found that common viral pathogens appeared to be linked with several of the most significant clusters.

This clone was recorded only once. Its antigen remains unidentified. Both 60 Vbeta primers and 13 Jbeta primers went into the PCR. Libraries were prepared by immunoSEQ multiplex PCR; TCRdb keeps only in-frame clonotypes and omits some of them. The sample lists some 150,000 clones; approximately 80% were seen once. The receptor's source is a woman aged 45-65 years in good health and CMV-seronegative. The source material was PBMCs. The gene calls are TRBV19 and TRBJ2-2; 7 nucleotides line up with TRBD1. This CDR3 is CASSSQTGTGELFF. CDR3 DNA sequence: TGTGCCAGTAGTTCCCAGACAGGGACCGGGGAGCTGTTTTTT.